These 14 T cell receptor beta chains share one sample of origin, sequenced in a study of shared clonotypes between healthy human individuals. Assay: immunoSEQ multiplex PCR; the TCRdb copy retains only in-frame clones and omits some. This table has a few hundred thousand clones, around 74% appearing once. The sample taken for sequencing was memory CD4+ T cells sorted from blood. Indicated subset: CD45RA-negative fraction. The receptor set was obtained from a man in his thirties or forties in good health.

This clone was seen a few times. The chain employs TRBV7-2 and TRBJ2-1, with D perhaps matching TRBD2 (5 bases). CDR3 length: 14 residues. V was cut by 4 bases and J by 4 bases, with 11 bases left in between. Per the germline V gene, CDR1 is SGHTA and CDR2 is FQGNSA. As DNA, the CDR3 is TGTGCCAGCAGCTCTGGGCTAGCTTACAATGAGCAGTTCTTC. It translates to CASSSGLAYNEQFF.

CDR3 nucleotides: TGCGCCAGCAGCAACGGATACACTGAAGCTTTCTTT. Residues: CASSNGYTEAFF. J is TRBJ1-1 and V is TRBV10-1; unclear D gene. The CDR3 has 12 residues. Per the germline V gene, CDR1 is WNHNN and CDR2 is SYGVQD (reference sequence). Trimming cost V 6 bases and J 3 bases, with 8 bases left between them.

Only one count was recorded for this clone. The rearrangement links TRBV10-3 to TRBJ2-1, with 10 bases that match TRBD2. Germline CDR1 ENHRY, CDR2 SYGVKD. The CDR3 loop spans 16 amino acids. After removal of 5 bases from V and 3 bases from J, the junction contained 7 bases not matched to a gene. The CDR3 sequence is CAISSIAGGVYNEQFF. CDR3 sequence (DNA): TGTGCCATCAGTAGCATAGCGGGAGGTGTCTACAATGAGCAGTTCTTC.

The chain joins TRBV10-3 to TRBJ2-6, with D hard to call. Trimming cost V 3 bases and J 2 bases, with 5 bases left between them. This CDR3 has 14 residues. CDR1 is ENHRY, CDR2 SYGVKD, per germline. CDR3 sequence: CAISDGPGANVLTF. In DNA form, the CDR3 reads TGTGCCATCAGTGACGGCCCTGGGGCCAACGTCCTGACTTTC.

This clone was seen once. The V call is TRBV19, the J call TRBJ1-1, with TRBD1 as a possible D gene (5 bases). V lost 1 base to trimming and J lost 1 base, with 10 bases between them. This CDR3 comprises 15 residues. The germline gives CDR1 LNHDA, CDR2 SQIVND (reference sequence). The CDR3 protein is CASSIGGWENTEAFF. In DNA, the CDR3 is TGTGCCAGTAGTATAGGGGGGTGGGAGAACACTGAAGCTTTCTTT.

The chain uses TRBV28 and TRBJ2-3, with TRBD2 identical over 13 bases. Germline CDR1 and CDR2: MDHEN and SYDVKM. CDR3 length: 17 residues. After removal of 5 bases from V and 3 bases from J, the junction contained 8 bases not matched to a gene. CDR3 DNA sequence: TGTGCCAGCAGTCGACTAGCGGGAGGATCAGGAACAGATACGCAGTATTTT. Its protein is CASSRLAGGSGTDTQYF.

The V gene is TRBV25-1, the J gene TRBJ2-1; D unresolved. V was cut by 6 bases and J by 9 bases, with 12 bases left in between. CDR1 MGHDK and CDR2 SYGVNS come from the germline V gene. This CDR3 comprises 12 residues. The CDR3 DNA follows: TGTGCCAGCAGCCCCGGATTCGCTGAGCAGTTCTTC. As protein: CASSPGFAEQFF.

J is TRBJ2-7 and V is TRBV30; 8 bases match TRBD1. The V gene's germline CDR1 is GTSNPN and CDR2 SVGIG (reference sequence). This CDR3 has 15 amino acids. The V segment lost 0 bases and the J segment 5 bases; nucleotides outside the gene matches: 9. CDR3 nucleotide sequence: TGTGCCTGGAGTGTAGGGGCAGGGGGCTCAGACGAGCAGTACTTC. This translates into CAWSVGAGGSDEQYF.

The genes are TRBV10-3 and TRBJ2-7; D unresolved. Germline V CDR1 and CDR2: ENHRY, SYGVKD. This CDR3 comprises 12 residues. V lost 11 bases and J lost 1, with 12 bases in between. Written as DNA, the CDR3 is TGTGCCTCCCGACCCGGGTCCTACGAGCAGTACTTC. Its translation: CASRPGSYEQYF.

This chain joins TRBV7-6 and TRBJ2-1, with D tentatively TRBD2 (5 bases). CDR1 and CDR2 from the germline V gene are SGHVS and FNYEAQ. The CDR3 contains 13 residues. V was clipped by 4 bases and J by 3 bases, with 7 bases between them. This chain's CDR3 is CASSYGNYNEQFF. The DNA for the CDR3 is TGTGCCAGCAGCTACGGGAACTACAATGAGCAGTTCTTC.

The table lists this clone with a few counts. V usage is TRBV18 and J usage is TRBJ1-1; maybe TRBD1 (6 bases). The V and J ends lost 3 bases and 8 bases respectively, with 16 bases between them. The germline V gene has CDR1 KGHSH and CDR2 LQKENI. The CDR3 is 14 residues long. The CDR3 loop is CASSPEGGENEAFF. The CDR3 bases are TGTGCCAGCTCACCCGAGGGGGGGGAAAACGAAGCTTTCTTT.

The chain joins TRBV4-1 to TRBJ1-5, with unresolved D. CDR3 length equals 14 residues. V lost 1 base and J 2 bases, leaving 6 bases between the germline ends. CDR1 and CDR2 from the germline V gene are MGHRA and YSYEKL. In DNA, the CDR3 is TGCGCCAGCAGCCAAGTAGGAGGCAATCAGCCCCAGCATTTT. This codes for CASSQVGGNQPQHF.

V is TRBV6-5 and J is TRBJ2-7; D may correspond to TRBD1 or TRBD2 (5 bases each). The V and J ends lost 7 bases and 3 bases respectively, with 13 bases between them. The CDR3 length is 13 residues. The germline gives CDR1 MNHEY, CDR2 SVGAGI. The CDR3 sequence: CASNPRGLYEQYF. The DNA for the CDR3 is TGTGCCAGCAACCCTCGGGGCCTCTACGAGCAGTACTTC.

J is TRBJ2-3 and V is TRBV7-6, with TRBD2 matching 7 bases. The CDR3 runs to 15 residues. Germline V gene sequence: CDR1 SGHVS, CDR2 FNYEAQ. With V trimmed by 3 bases and J by 1 base, 4 bases remained unmatched. The CDR3 spells CASSFSTSGTDTQYF. DNA for the CDR3: TGTGCCAGCAGCTTTAGTACTAGCGGCACAGATACGCAGTATTTT.